The 10 T cell receptor beta chains presented below share a single source sample, sequenced in a study of blood T cell repertoires in COVID-19. Clones were sequenced by immunoSEQ multiplex PCR, and TCRdb holds only the in-frame ones, with some missing. The data show 360,000 or so clones, roughly nine tenths seen once. Sequencing was carried out using peripheral blood. The receptors were gathered from a woman aged 55-75 years with COVID-19, enrolled during active disease.

The V and J genes are TRBV2 and TRBJ1-2; D not resolved. V lost 5 bases, J lost 2 bases, and 9 bases lay in between. The CDR3 is 13 residues long. CDR1 and CDR2 from the germline V gene are SNHLY and FYNNEI. The CDR3 is CASSPLLNYGYTF. CDR3 sequence (DNA): TGTGCCAGCAGTCCCCTACTCAACTATGGCTACACCTTC.

The chain joins TRBV3-1 (or the pseudogene TRBV3-2) to TRBJ2-3; D uncertain. Germline values: CDR1 LGHDT, CDR2 YNNKEL (reference sequence). Trimming left V 1 base short and J 3 bases short, with 2 bases between. The CDR3 totals 12 residues. The CDR3 spells CASSQVTDTQYF. For the CDR3, the DNA is TGTGCCAGCAGCCAAGTAACAGATACGCAGTATTTT.

The table lists this clone with a count of one. The J gene is TRBJ1-2, the V gene TRBV5-5; D might be TRBD1 (6 bases). From germline, CDR1 is SGHKS and CDR2 YYEKEE (reference sequence). CDR3 length: 14 amino acids. Trimming took off 4 bases at V and 0 bases at J, with 10 bases between the two ends. As DNA, the CDR3 is TGTGCCAGCAGCATTACAGGGTCTAACTATGGCTACACCTTC. Translating gives CASSITGSNYGYTF.

The genes are TRBV4-1 and TRBJ1-2; 9 bases are a match to TRBD1. V was clipped by 3 bases and J by 3 bases; unmatched bases: 2. Germline loops: CDR1 MGHRA, CDR2 YSYEKL. This CDR3 comprises 14 residues. CDR3 protein: CASSHRTGDYGYTF. In nucleotides, the CDR3 is TGCGCCAGCAGCCATCGGACAGGGGACTATGGCTACACCTTC.

The chain employs TRBV11-1 and TRBJ2-5, with 10 nucleotides matching TRBD1. The length of the CDR3 is 16 residues. The V segment lost 5 bases and the J segment 1 base; nucleotides outside the gene matches: 7. Germline CDR1 and CDR2: SGHAT and FQDESV (reference sequence). CDR3 sequence: CASSPGTGEAQETQYF. Here the CDR3 DNA reads TGTGCCAGCAGCCCTGGGACAGGGGAAGCCCAAGAGACCCAGTACTTC.

This chain uses TRBV5-6 with TRBJ2-7, with 10 bases that match TRBD2. V shed 4 bases, J shed 5 bases, and the junction held 12 bases outside the gene matches. In germline, CDR1 is SGHDT, CDR2 YYEEEE. This CDR3 has 16 residues. The CDR3 here is CASSATLGAGGNEQYF. The CDR3 DNA is TGTGCCAGCAGCGCGACACTGGGAGCGGGGGGGAACGAGCAGTACTTC.

The genes are TRBV7-2 and TRBJ2-3, with a weak D call TRBD2 (6 bases). The CDR3 contains 16 residues. Trimming took 5 bases from V and 3 from J, leaving 18 bases between them. The germline gives CDR1 SGHTA, CDR2 FQGNSA. This chain's CDR3 is CASSPLRGKVTDTQYF. In DNA, the CDR3 is TGTGCCAGCAGCCCACTCCGGGGGAAGGTAACAGATACGCAGTATTTT.

This chain uses TRBV14 with TRBJ2-3, with a tentative D call TRBD1 (5 bases). V lost 1 base, J lost 1 base, and 21 bases lay in between. Germline V lookup: CDR1 SGHDN, CDR2 FVKESK. This CDR3 is built from 19 residues. The CDR3 region is CASSQASGLQGRRTDTQYF. The DNA of the CDR3 is TGTGCCAGCAGCCAAGCGTCCGGGCTCCAGGGAAGACGCACAGATACGCAGTATTTT.

This clone was seen just once. The chain joins TRBV7-2 to TRBJ1-2; 8 positions agree with TRBD1. This CDR3 is built from 15 residues. Germline V gives CDR1 SGHTA, CDR2 FQGNSA. V was pared by 5 bases and J by 4 bases, with 9 bases of the junction left unmatched. CDR3 nucleotide sequence: TGTGCCAGCAGCCCAACAGGGGGGCCAGGCTATGGCTACACCTTC. Translated, it gives CASSPTGGPGYGYTF.

Comments on this clone: Other DNA sequences within the sample encode an identical CDR3. The J gene is TRBJ1-2, the V gene TRBV5-1; no reliable D call. Trimming removed 2 bases at V and 4 bases at J, with 9 bases between. From germline, CDR1 is SGHRS and CDR2 YFSETQ. The length of the CDR3 is 13 residues. CDR3 nucleotides: TGCGCCAGCAGCTTAGGAGAGATCTATGGCTACACCTTC. Translating it yields CASSLGEIYGYTF.